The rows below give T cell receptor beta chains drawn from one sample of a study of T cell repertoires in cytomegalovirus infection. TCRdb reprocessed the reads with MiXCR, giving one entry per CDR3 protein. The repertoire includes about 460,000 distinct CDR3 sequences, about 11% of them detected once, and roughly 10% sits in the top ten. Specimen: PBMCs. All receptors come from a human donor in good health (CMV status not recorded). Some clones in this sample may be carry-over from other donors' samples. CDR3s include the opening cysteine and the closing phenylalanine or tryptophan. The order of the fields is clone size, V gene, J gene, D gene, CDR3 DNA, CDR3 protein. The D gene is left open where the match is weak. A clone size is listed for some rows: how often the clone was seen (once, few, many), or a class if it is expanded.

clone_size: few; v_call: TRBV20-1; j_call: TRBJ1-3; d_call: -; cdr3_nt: TGCAGTGCTAGAGGAGGGGGAAACACCATATATTTT; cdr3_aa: CSARGGGNTIYF
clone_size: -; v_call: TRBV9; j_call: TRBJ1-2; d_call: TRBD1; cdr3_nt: TGTGCCAGCAGCGTAGGGACAGGGGGAGGGAATGGCTACACCTTC; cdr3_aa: CASSVGTGGGNGYTF
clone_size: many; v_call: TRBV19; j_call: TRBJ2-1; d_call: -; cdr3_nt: TGTGCCAGTAGTATCGGGGGGACAGTCAATGAGCAGTTCTTC; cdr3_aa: CASSIGGTVNEQFF
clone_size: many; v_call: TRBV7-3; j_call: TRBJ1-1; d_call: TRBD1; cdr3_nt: TGTGCCAGCAGCACCCAGGGGGAGGGCACTGAAGCTTTCTTT; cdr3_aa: CASSTQGEGTEAFF
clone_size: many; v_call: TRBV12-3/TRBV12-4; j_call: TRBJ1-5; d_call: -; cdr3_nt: TGTGCCAGCAAGGGTAGCAATCAGCCCCAGCATTTT; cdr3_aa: CASKGSNQPQHF
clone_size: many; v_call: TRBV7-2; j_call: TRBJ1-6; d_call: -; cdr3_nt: TGTGCCAGCAGCTCAGTGGGGACAAGTAATTCACCCCTCCACTTT; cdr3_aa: CASSSVGTSNSPLHF
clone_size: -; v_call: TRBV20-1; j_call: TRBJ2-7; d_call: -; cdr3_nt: TGCAGTGTTGGAGGTAACTCCTACGAGCAGTACTTC; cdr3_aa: CSVGGNSYEQYF
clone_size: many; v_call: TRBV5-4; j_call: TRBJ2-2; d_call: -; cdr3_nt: TGTGCCAGCAGCTTGATAAGGGACACCGGGGAGCTGTTTTTT; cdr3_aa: CASSLIRDTGELFF
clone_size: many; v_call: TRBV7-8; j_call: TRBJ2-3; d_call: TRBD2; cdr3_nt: TGTGCCAGCAGCCTCGAGCGGGGTAGCACAGATACGCAGTATTTT; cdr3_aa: CASSLERGSTDTQYF
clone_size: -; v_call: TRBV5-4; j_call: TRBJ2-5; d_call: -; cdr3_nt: TGTGCCAGCAGCTTGGGAGAGAAAGAGACCCAGTACTTC; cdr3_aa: CASSLGEKETQYF
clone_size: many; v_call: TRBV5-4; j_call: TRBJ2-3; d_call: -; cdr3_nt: TGTGCCAGCAGCTATCGGAGTCGCACAGATACGCAGTATTTT; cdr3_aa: CASSYRSRTDTQYF
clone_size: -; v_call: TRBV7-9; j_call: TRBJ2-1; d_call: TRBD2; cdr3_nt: TGTGCCAGCAGCTTAGCGCTAGGCGGGAGCAATGAGCAGTTCTTC; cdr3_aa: CASSLALGGSNEQFF
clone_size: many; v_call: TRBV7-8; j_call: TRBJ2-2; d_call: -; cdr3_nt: TGTGCCAGCAGCTCAAATCCCCCTTGGGCCACTAACACCGGGGAGCTGTTTTTT; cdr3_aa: CASSSNPPWATNTGELFF
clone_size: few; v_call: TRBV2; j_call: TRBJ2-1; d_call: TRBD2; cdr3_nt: TGTGCCAGCAGAGAGACTAGCGGGGGGCCCTACAATGAGCAGTTCTTC; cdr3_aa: CASRETSGGPYNEQFF
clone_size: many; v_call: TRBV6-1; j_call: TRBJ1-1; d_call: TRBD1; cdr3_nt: TGTGCCAGCAGTGAGGACAGGGGCCTCACTGAAGCTTTCTTT; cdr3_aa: CASSEDRGLTEAFF
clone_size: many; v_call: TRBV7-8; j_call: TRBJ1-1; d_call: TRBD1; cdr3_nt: TGTGCCAGCAGCAGAGACAGGGAGGACACTGAAGCTTTCTTT; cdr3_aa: CASSRDREDTEAFF
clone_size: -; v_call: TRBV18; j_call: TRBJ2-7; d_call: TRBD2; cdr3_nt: TGTGCCAGCTCACCAAGACGGGAGGACCGCTACGAGCAGTACTTC; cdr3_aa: CASSPRREDRYEQYF
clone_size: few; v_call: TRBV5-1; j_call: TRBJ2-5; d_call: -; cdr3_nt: TGCGCCAGCAGGCCCCTCCCGGGGGCGGGAGAGACCCAGTACTTC; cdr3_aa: CASRPLPGAGETQYF
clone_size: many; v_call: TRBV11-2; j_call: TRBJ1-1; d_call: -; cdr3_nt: TGTGCCAGCAGCTTAGTCAGCCCTTTTAACCAGGTCTCGAACACTGAAGCTTTCTTT; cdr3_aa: CASSLVSPFNQVSNTEAFF
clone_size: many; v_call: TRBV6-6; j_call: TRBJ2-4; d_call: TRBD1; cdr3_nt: TGTGCCAGCAGACAGGGGGCGGCGGGGAAAAACATTCAGTACTTC; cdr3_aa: CASRQGAAGKNIQYF
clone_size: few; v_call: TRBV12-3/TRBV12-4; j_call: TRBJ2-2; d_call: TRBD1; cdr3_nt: TGTGCCAGCAGTTGGGGACAGGGCGGCGGGGAGCTGTTTTTT; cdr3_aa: CASSWGQGGGELFF
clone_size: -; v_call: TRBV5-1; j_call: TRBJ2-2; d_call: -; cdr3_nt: TGCGCCAGCAGCTCGAATGGGCCGAAGACCGGGGAGCTGTTTTTT; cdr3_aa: CASSSNGPKTGELFF
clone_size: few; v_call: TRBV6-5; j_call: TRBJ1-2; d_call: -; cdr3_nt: TGTGCCAGCAGTCGAGGGGGGGTATTAGGCTACACCTTC; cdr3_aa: CASSRGGVLGYTF
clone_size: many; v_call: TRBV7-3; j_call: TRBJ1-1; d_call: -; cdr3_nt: TGTGCCAGCAGCTTAAGGCGGGGCGCCGCTGAAGCTTTCTTT; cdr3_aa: CASSLRRGAAEAFF
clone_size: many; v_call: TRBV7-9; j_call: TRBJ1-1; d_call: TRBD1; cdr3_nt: TGTGCCAGCAGCGAAGGACAGGTCCTCGCAGGGGAGGAAGAAGCTTTCTTT; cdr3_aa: CASSEGQVLAGEEEAFF
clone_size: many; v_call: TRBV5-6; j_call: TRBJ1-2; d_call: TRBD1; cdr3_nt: TGTGCCAGCCTCTATACAGGGGCGACCATTGGCTATGGCTACACCTTC; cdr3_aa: CASLYTGATIGYGYTF
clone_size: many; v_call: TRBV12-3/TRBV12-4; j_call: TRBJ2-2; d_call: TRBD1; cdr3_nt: TGTGCCAGCAGGCGGACAGGGGCCGGGGAGCTGTTTTTT; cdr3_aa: CASRRTGAGELFF
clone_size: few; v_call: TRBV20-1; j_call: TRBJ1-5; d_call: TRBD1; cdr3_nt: TGCAGTGCTAGTGAGGGGGCGAGCAATCAGCCCCAGCATTTT; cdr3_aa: CSASEGASNQPQHF
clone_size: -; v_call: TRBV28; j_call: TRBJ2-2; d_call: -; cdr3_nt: TGTGCCAGCGCTCCGACCGTGGGGCAGGGAGGGAACACCGGGGAGCTGTTTTTT; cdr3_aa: CASAPTVGQGGNTGELFF
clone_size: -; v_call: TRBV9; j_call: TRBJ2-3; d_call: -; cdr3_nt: TGTGCCAGCAGCCCCAGTGGGGCAGGGGTGGCAGATACGCAGTATTTT; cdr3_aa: CASSPSGAGVADTQYF
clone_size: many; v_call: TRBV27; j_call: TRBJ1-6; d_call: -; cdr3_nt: TGTGCCAGCACCAAAGGGGTGTTGGGTTCACCCCTCCACTTT; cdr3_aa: CASTKGVLGSPLHF
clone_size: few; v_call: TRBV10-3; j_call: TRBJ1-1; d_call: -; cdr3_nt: TGTGCCATCAGTGCAGGAGACACTGAAGCTTTCTTT; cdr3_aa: CAISAGDTEAFF
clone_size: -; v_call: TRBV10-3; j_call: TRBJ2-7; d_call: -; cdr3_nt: TGTGCCATCAGTGACCCGACAGTCCTAGGGTACGAGCAGTACTTC; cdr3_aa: CAISDPTVLGYEQYF
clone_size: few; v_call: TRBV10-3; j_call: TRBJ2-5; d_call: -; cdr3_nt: TGTGCCATCAGTGAGGGGGCGGATTCGGAGACCCAGTACTTC; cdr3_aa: CAISEGADSETQYF
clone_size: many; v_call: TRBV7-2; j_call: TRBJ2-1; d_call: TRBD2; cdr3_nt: TGTGCCAGCAGCAGGGGACTAGGCCGCAATGAGCAGTTCTTC; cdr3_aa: CASSRGLGRNEQFF
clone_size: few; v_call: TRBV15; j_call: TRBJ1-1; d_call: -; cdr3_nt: TGTGCCACCAGCAGAGATCGAGCGGCAGAAGCTTTCTTT; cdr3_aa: CATSRDRAAEAFF
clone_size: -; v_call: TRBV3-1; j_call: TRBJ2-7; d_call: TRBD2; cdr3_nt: TGTGCCAGCAGCCAAGAGAGGTGGCTAGCGGGGGGTGGCTACGAGCAGTACTTC; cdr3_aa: CASSQERWLAGGGYEQYF
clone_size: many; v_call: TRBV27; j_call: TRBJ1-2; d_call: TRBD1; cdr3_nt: TGTGCCAGCAGTTCCACCAGGGGACAGGGGTTATGGTATGGCTACACCTTC; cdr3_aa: CASSSTRGQGLWYGYTF
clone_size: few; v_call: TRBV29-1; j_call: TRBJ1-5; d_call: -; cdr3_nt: TGCAGCCCGGAGGCAGCCCGCGGGAATCAGCCCCAGCATTTT; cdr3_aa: CSPEAARGNQPQHF
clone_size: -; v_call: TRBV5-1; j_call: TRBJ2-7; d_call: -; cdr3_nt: TGCGCCAGCAGCCCTTCGACACCCACCTACGAGCAGTACTTC; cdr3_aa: CASSPSTPTYEQYF
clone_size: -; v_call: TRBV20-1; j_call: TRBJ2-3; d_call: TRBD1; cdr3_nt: TGCAGTGCTAGGACAGGGAACACAGATACGCAGTATTTT; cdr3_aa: CSARTGNTDTQYF
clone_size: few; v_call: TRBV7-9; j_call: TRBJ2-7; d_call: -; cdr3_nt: TGTGCCAGCAGTCTGGACTACGGCGACGAGCAGTACTTC; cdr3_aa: CASSLDYGDEQYF
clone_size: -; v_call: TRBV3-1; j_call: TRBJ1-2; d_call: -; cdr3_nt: TGTGCCAGCAGCCAAGGGCCAGCAACTAACTATGGCTACACCTTC; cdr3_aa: CASSQGPATNYGYTF
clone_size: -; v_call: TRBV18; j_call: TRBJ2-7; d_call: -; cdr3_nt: TGTGCCAGCTCACCAAGTCACAGCCTCTACGAGCAGTACTTC; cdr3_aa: CASSPSHSLYEQYF